Presented here are 27 T cell receptor beta chains from one specimen sequenced in a study of cytomegalovirus exposure and HLA in healthy donors. The PCR ran on 60 Vbeta and 13 Jbeta primers. This table comes from immunoSEQ multiplex PCR, and its TCRdb copy is limited to in-frame clones, with some not included. Counted here are about 99,000 clones, around 73% occurring once; the ten biggest clones make up roughly 3.2%. Sequenced sample: PBMCs. Receptors were obtained from a man between 35 and 55 years old in good health and CMV-seronegative.

In its sample, this clone was seen a few times. The chain is built from TRBV25-1 and TRBJ2-6; the match to TRBD2 covers 7 bases. Germline lookup yields CDR1 MGHDK and CDR2 SYGVNS. The CDR3 is 16 residues long. Trimming took 1 base from V and 4 from J; bases not matched to a gene: 4. The CDR3 region has the DNA TGTGCCAGCAGTGAATGGGGGGGTTCGGGGGCCAACGTCCTGACTTTC. This codes for CASSEWGGSGANVLTF.

The chain recombines TRBV11-2 with TRBJ1-1; TRBD1 matches at 7 bases. Per the germline V gene, CDR1 is SGHAT and CDR2 is FQNNGV. The CDR3 extends over 13 amino acids. Germline trimming cut 5 bases from V and 3 bases from J; bases unmatched to any gene: 3. Written as DNA, the CDR3 is TGTGCCAGCAGCCCAGACAGGGACACTGAAGCTTTCTTT. Translated, it gives CASSPDRDTEAFF.

V is TRBV29-1 and J is TRBJ2-7, with TRBD2 identical over 7 bases. From germline, CDR1 is SQVTM and CDR2 ANQGSEA. The CDR3 runs to 13 residues. The junction had 11 bases not matched to a gene; V was cut back by 6 bases and J by 6 bases. The chain's CDR3 is CSVLAGGGSEQYF. CDR3 nucleotide sequence: TGCAGCGTGCTCGCGGGTGGCGGGAGCGAGCAGTACTTC.

V usage is TRBV27 and J usage is TRBJ2-2; 7 bases agree with TRBD2. The CDR3 is made up of 14 amino acids. Trimming took 3 bases from V and 6 from J; bases not matched to a gene: 4. Germline-derived CDR1 and CDR2 are MNHEY and SMNVEV (reference sequence). CDR3 sequence reads: CASSFLGRAGELFF. The DNA for the CDR3 is TGTGCCAGCAGTTTCTTAGGGAGGGCCGGGGAGCTGTTTTTT.

The rearrangement links TRBV19 to TRBJ2-1, with D possibly TRBD2 on 6 matching bases. V lost 4 bases to trimming and J lost 4 bases, with 11 bases between them. Germline V gives CDR1 LNHDA, CDR2 SQIVND (reference sequence). There are 14 residues in the CDR3. The CDR3 DNA reads as TGTGCCAGTAGTAGGGACGGGGGATACAATGAGCAGTTCTTC. As protein: CASSRDGGYNEQFF.

J is TRBJ1-1 and V is TRBV5-1, with D perhaps matching TRBD1 (5 bases). In germline, CDR1 is SGHRS, CDR2 YFSETQ. V was pared by 4 bases and J by 7 bases, with 14 bases between. The CDR3 has 13 amino acids. The CDR3 loop is CASSPGHVDEAFF. Here the CDR3 DNA reads TGCGCCAGCAGCCCTGGACACGTTGATGAAGCTTTCTTT.

The chain joins TRBV7-8 to TRBJ2-6; TRBD2 agrees at 14 bases. The CDR3 is 19 amino acids. J lost 2 bases, V lost 3 bases, and 6 bases had no gene match. Germline-derived CDR1 and CDR2 are SGHVS and FQNEAQ. The CDR3 DNA follows: TGTGCCAGCAGCTTGGTGCGACTAGCGGGGGGGCCTGGGGCCAACGTCCTGACTTTC. Its protein is CASSLVRLAGGPGANVLTF. The complete variable domain, with remaining parts taken from reference TRBV7-8 and TRBJ2-6, reads GAGVSQSPRYKVAKRGQDVALRCDPISGHVSLFWYQQALGQGPEFLTYFQNEAQLDKSGLPSDRFFAERPEGSVSTLKIQRTQQEDSAVYLCASSLVRLAGGPGANVLTFGAGSRLTVL.

The chain recombines TRBV28 with TRBJ2-2; 9 bases align to TRBD1. Germline V gene sequence: CDR1 MDHEN, CDR2 SYDVKM. Trimming cost V 4 bases and J 6 bases; bases outside gene matches: 6. This CDR3 comprises 15 residues. The CDR3 is CASSYLTGGSGELFF. Here the CDR3 DNA reads TGTGCCAGCAGTTACCTTACAGGGGGCTCCGGGGAGCTGTTTTTT.

The chain is built from TRBV7-8 and TRBJ2-7; TRBD1 agrees at 9 bases. Trimming removed 2 bases from V and 7 bases from J; junction bases left unmatched: 9. CDR3 length: 15 amino acids. Germline-derived CDR1 and CDR2 are SGHVS and FQNEAQ. The CDR3 is CASSLRGQGSGEQYF. In DNA form, the CDR3 reads TGTGCCAGCAGCTTAAGAGGACAGGGGTCGGGGGAGCAGTACTTC.

This rearrangement joins TRBV28 to TRBJ1-6, with TRBD1 matching 9 bases. The germline V gene encodes CDR1 MDHEN and CDR2 SYDVKM. The CDR3 runs to 17 residues. The J segment lost 7 bases and the V segment lost 2 bases, leaving 9 bases of the junction unmatched. CDR3 sequence: CASSLSSVGTGNSPLHF. CDR3 nucleotides: TGTGCCAGCAGTTTAAGTTCGGTCGGGACAGGGAATTCACCCCTCCACTTT.

This chain joins TRBV5-1 and TRBJ2-5, with 11 bases aligning to TRBD2. CDR1 and CDR2 from the germline V gene are SGHRS and YFSETQ. V gave up 1 base and J gave up 3 bases; unmatched junction bases: 5. This CDR3 has 16 residues. DNA of the CDR3: TGCGCCAGCAGCTTGTCTGTAGCGGGGGGGAAAGAGACCCAGTACTTC. Translation: CASSLSVAGGKETQYF.

The chain joins TRBV25-1 to TRBJ2-7; 10 positions match TRBD2. This CDR3 has 17 amino acids. CDR1 and CDR2 (germline): MGHDK, SYGVNS. V lost 1 base, J lost 3 bases, and 9 bases stayed unmatched. The CDR3, as DNA: TGTGCCAGCAGTGAATTGGGGACTGGGACTAGCGTCTACGAGCAGTACTTC. The encoded protein is CASSELGTGTSVYEQYF.

This chain links TRBV7-2 with TRBJ2-3; 7 bases align to TRBD1. Trimming took 3 bases from V and 3 from J; bases not matched to a gene: 9. This CDR3 contains 16 residues. In germline, CDR1 is SGHTA, CDR2 FQGNSA. Here the CDR3 reads CASSFRQGWGTDTQYF. The CDR3 bases are TGTGCCAGCAGCTTCCGACAGGGATGGGGGACAGATACGCAGTATTTT.

This rearrangement joins TRBV9 to TRBJ2-3; the match to TRBD1 covers 7 bases. CDR3 length: 14 residues. Losses at the gene ends were 3 bases for V and 2 bases for J; bases not matched to a gene: 3. Germline CDR1 and CDR2: SGDLS and YYNGEE. CDR3 protein: CASSDRGDTDTQYF. Written as DNA, the CDR3 is TGTGCCAGCAGCGACAGGGGAGACACAGATACGCAGTATTTT.

The genes are TRBV30 and TRBJ2-7, with TRBD1 matching 7 bases. CDR3 length: 13 residues. CDR1 and CDR2 (germline): GTSNPN, SVGIG (reference sequence). J gave up 1 base and V 1 base, and 1 base lay outside the gene matches. The chain's CDR3 is CAWSAGGSYEQYF. The CDR3 coding sequence is TGTGCCTGGAGTGCAGGGGGTTCCTACGAGCAGTACTTC.

This chain links TRBV7-9 with TRBJ2-3; maybe TRBD1 (6 bases). This CDR3 spans 15 amino acids. Germline CDR1 and CDR2: SEHNR and FQNEAQ (reference sequence). Trimming cost V 3 bases and J 2 bases, with 12 bases left between them. CDR3 sequence: CASSFEGGHTDTQYF. The CDR3 nucleotides read TGTGCCAGCAGCTTTGAAGGGGGACACACAGATACGCAGTATTTT.

The gene calls are TRBV12-5 and TRBJ1-3; D is unclear. Trimming removed 5 bases at V and 0 bases at J, with 8 bases between. CDR1 is LGHNT, CDR2 FRNRAP, per germline. The CDR3 runs to 14 residues. The CDR3 DNA reads TGTGCTAGTGGTGCGGGTTCCTCTGGAAACACCATATATTTT. Amino acid sequence: CASGAGSSGNTIYF.

V and J are TRBV10-3 and TRBJ1-2; D unresolved. The V and J ends lost 5 bases and 1 base respectively, with 8 bases between them. The germline V gene encodes CDR1 ENHRY and CDR2 SYGVKD. The CDR3 contains 13 residues. The CDR3 here is CAISPDVNYGYTF. As DNA, the CDR3 is TGTGCCATCAGTCCAGATGTTAACTATGGCTACACCTTC.

Comments on this clone: At the DNA level, this CDR3 is encoded by other sequences in the same sample as well. The chain uses TRBV19 and TRBJ2-6; 11 nucleotides match TRBD1. The CDR3 runs to 20 residues. Trimming took 4 bases from V and 0 from J; bases not matched to a gene: 11. Germline CDR1 LNHDA, CDR2 SQIVND (reference sequence). The CDR3 region has the DNA TGTGCCAGTAGTAAGGGGACAGGGGGAAGCTCTCTCTCTGGGGCCAACGTCCTGACTTTC. The encoded protein is CASSKGTGGSSLSGANVLTF.

This clone showed up just a few times. The rearrangement uses TRBV6-7 and TRBJ2-5; 7 bases are shared with TRBD1. Being an ORF, TRBV6-7 has a function that is uncertain. The CDR3 totals 14 residues. Trimming at V came to 7 bases and at J to 6 bases, leaving 11 bases not matched to a gene. This chain's CDR3 is CASKRDRAQQTQYF. The CDR3 DNA reads TGTGCCAGCAAACGCGACAGGGCTCAACAGACCCAGTACTTC.

The V call is TRBV2, the J call TRBJ2-7, with 7 bases identical to TRBD2. J gave up 1 base and V 10 bases, and 10 bases lay outside the gene matches. Per germline, CDR1 SNHLY and CDR2 FYNNEI. The CDR3 is 14 residues long. The chain's CDR3 is CATKGTTTSYEQYF. The CDR3 region has the DNA TGTGCCACCAAAGGGACTACGACTTCCTACGAGCAGTACTTC. The complete variable domain, with remaining parts taken from reference TRBV2 and TRBJ2-7, reads EPEVTQTPSHQVTQMGQEVILRCVPISNHLYFYWYRQILGQKVEFLVSFYNNEISEKSEIFDDQFSVERPDGSNFTLKIRSTKLEDSAMYFCATKGTTTSYEQYFGPGTRLTVT.

Turning to this clone: This sample includes further DNA sequences coding for the same CDR3. The chain joins TRBV6-1 to TRBJ2-7; 8 nucleotides line up with TRBD1. The CDR3 sequence is 14 residues long. Per the germline V gene, CDR1 is MNHNS and CDR2 is SASEGT. Unmatched junction bases numbered 3, after V lost 1 base and J lost 4 bases. CDR3 DNA sequence: TGTGCCAGCAGTGAAGGAACAGGGGGATACGAGCAGTACTTC. Its translation: CASSEGTGGYEQYF.

This chain connects TRBV27 to TRBJ2-6; no clear D. Trimming removed 5 bases at V and 2 bases at J, with 4 bases between. CDR3 length: 13 residues. CDR1 and CDR2 from the germline V gene are MNHEY and SMNVEV (reference sequence). As DNA, the CDR3 is TGTGCCAGCAGTAGAGCTGGGGCCAACGTCCTGACTTTC. Translation: CASSRAGANVLTF.

The rearrangement uses TRBV7-9 and TRBJ1-4; 10 nucleotides line up with TRBD1. V lost 6 bases and J lost 6; bases outside the gene matches: 4. The V gene's germline CDR1 is SEHNR and CDR2 FQNEAQ (reference sequence). The CDR3 is made up of 14 amino acids. The CDR3 bases are TGTGCCAGCAGTTTGACAGGGGGCGATGAAAAACTGTTTTTT. Translated, it gives CASSLTGGDEKLFF.

The chain employs TRBV19 and TRBJ1-1; tentative D call: TRBD1 (5 bases). CDR3 length: 14 amino acids. CDR1 is LNHDA, CDR2 SQIVND, per germline (reference sequence). Trimming took off 5 bases at V and 2 bases at J, with 12 bases between the two ends. The CDR3 is CASSAGWGNTEAFF. CDR3 nucleotide sequence: TGTGCCAGTAGTGCAGGTTGGGGCAACACTGAAGCTTTCTTT.

The DNA for the CDR3 is TGTGCCAGCTCGGTTGGGCAGGGGGGACCCTACGAGCAGTACTTC. Translating it yields CASSVGQGGPYEQYF. V usage is TRBV7-8 and J usage is TRBJ2-7; D perhaps matches TRBD1 (7 bases). The germline gives CDR1 SGHVS, CDR2 FQNEAQ. This CDR3 region has 15 residues. Trimming removed 8 bases from V and 2 bases from J, with 19 bases in between. Variable domain in full (rest from reference TRBV7-8 and TRBJ2-7): GAGVSQSPRYKVAKRGQDVALRCDPISGHVSLFWYQQALGQGPEFLTYFQNEAQLDKSGLPSDRFFAERPEGSVSTLKIQRTQQEDSAVYLCASSVGQGGPYEQYFGPGTRLTVT.

The V call is TRBV19, the J call TRBJ1-4; D is perhaps TRBD1 (6 bases). CDR1 and CDR2 (germline): LNHDA, SQIVND (reference sequence). V was pared by 5 bases and J by 4 bases, with 11 bases between. The CDR3 length is 14 residues. The CDR3, as DNA: TGTGCCAGTAGTTTCAGGGGCGTTAATGAAAAACTGTTTTTT. Its protein product is CASSFRGVNEKLFF.